The clone carrying this T cell receptor beta chain appeared a single time. Assay: immunoSEQ multiplex PCR; the TCRdb copy retains only in-frame clones and omits some. The sample consists of tens of thousands of clones, approximately 91% of them appearing once. This sample is drawn from a study of T cell changes during pregnancy in multiple sclerosis. Germline V gene sequence: CDR1 SGHTA, CDR2 FQGNSA. V lost 5 bases, J lost 1 base, and 7 bases stayed unmatched. The CDR3 spans 16 residues. The sample was peripheral blood, taken in the second trimester of pregnancy. This sequence was found in a female donor with multiple sclerosis, enrolled in a pregnancy study. This chain uses TRBV7-2 with TRBJ2-1; 8 bases line up with TRBD2. Here the CDR3 reads CASSPGGASSYNEQFF. In DNA, the CDR3 is TGTGCCAGCAGCCCCGGGGGGGCTAGTTCCTACAATGAGCAGTTCTTC.